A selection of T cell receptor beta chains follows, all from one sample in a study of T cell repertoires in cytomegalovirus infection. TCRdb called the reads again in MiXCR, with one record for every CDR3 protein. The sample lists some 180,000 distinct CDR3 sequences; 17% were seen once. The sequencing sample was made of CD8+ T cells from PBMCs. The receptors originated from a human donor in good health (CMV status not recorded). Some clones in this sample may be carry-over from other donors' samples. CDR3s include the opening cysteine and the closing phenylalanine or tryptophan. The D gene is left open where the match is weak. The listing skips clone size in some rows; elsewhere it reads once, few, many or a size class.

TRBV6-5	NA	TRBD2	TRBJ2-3	TGTGCCAGCAGTTACTCTACTAGCGGGGCAGATACGCAGTATTTT	CASSYSTSGADTQYF
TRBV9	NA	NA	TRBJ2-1	TGTGCCAGCAGCGTAGCCCGCTCCGAACTTATCTACAATGAGCAGTTCTTC	CASSVARSELIYNEQFF
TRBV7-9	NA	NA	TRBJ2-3	TGTGCCAGCAGCTCGGACGGCAGGATAGATACGCAGTATTTT	CASSSDGRIDTQYF
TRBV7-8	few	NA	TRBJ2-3	TGTGCCAGCAGCTACAACTCGGATCCTAGCACAGATACGCAGTATTTT	CASSYNSDPSTDTQYF
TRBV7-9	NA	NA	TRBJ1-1	TGTGCCAGCAGCTCAGGTGGGGTAGAAGCTTTCTTT	CASSSGGVEAFF
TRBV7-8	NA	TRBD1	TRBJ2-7	TGTGCCAGCAGCTTAGGTCCCGACAGGGGCGCCTACGAGCAGTACTTC	CASSLGPDRGAYEQYF
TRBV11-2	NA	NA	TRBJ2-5	TGTGCCAGCAGCCACGCGGGGTTTCAAGAGACCCAGTACTTC	CASSHAGFQETQYF
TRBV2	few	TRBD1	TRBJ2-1	TGTGCCAGCAGTGAAGCGCCTGTAGGCCGGGACAGGGGACCGGACAATGAGCAGTTCTTC	CASSEAPVGRDRGPDNEQFF
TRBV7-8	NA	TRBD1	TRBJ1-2	TGTGCCAGCAGCCCCTCCCGGGACAGGGGGGACTATGGCTACACCTTC	CASSPSRDRGDYGYTF
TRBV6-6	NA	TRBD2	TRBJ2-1	TGTGCCAGCAGCCCCATAGTACGCGGGAGATACAATGAGCAGTTCTTC	CASSPIVRGRYNEQFF
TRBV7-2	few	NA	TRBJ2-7	TGTGCCAGCAGCAAAGCGGACGGGACCTACGAGCAGTACTTC	CASSKADGTYEQYF
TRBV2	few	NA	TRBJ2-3	TGTGCCAGCAGTGAAGCAAATCCGAAGGGGGACACAGATACGCAGTATTTT	CASSEANPKGDTDTQYF
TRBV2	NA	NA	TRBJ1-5	TGTGCCAGCAGTGAAGCGTCGACAGTGGATAATCAGCCCCAGCATTTT	CASSEASTVDNQPQHF
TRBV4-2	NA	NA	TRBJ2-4	TGTGCCAGCAGTCCAAGAAGGACCGACGCGGCCAAAAACATTCAGTACTTC	CASSPRRTDAAKNIQYF
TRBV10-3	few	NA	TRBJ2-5	TGTGCCATCAGGGGGACACGAGAGACCCAGTACTTC	CAIRGTRETQYF
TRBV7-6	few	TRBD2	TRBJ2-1	TGTGCCAGCAGCTTAGTTAGACTAGCGGTGCTTCGGGACAATGAGCAGTTCTTC	CASSLVRLAVLRDNEQFF
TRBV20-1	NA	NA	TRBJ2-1	TGCAGTGCTAGAGTTGGCCTAGAACTCTCCTACAATGAGCAGTTCTTC	CSARVGLELSYNEQFF
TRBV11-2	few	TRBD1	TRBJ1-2	TGTGCCAGCAGCCCCCGACAGGGCGGCTACACCTTC	CASSPRQGGYTF
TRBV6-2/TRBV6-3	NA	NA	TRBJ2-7	TGTGCCAGCAGTCGAATAGCCTACGAGCAGTACTTC	CASSRIAYEQYF
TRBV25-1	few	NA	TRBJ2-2	TGTGCCAGCAGTTCAGTCAGACAGAACACCGGGGAGCTGTTTTTT	CASSSVRQNTGELFF
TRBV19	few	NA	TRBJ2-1	TGTGCCAGTATCAGGGGAACAGAGCAGTTCTTC	CASIRGTEQFF
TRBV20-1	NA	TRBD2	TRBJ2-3	TGCAGTGCTCGGGGCGGGGGGGCCTCAGATACGCAGTATTTT	CSARGGGASDTQYF
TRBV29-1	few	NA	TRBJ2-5	TGCAGCGGTGGGGGCAACCCCCTTAACCTCCAAGAGACCCAGTACTTC	CSGGGNPLNLQETQYF
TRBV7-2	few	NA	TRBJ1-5	TGTGCCAGCAGCTCATCAACGGGGAATCAGCCCCAGCATTTT	CASSSSTGNQPQHF
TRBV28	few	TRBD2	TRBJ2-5	TGTGCCAGCAGAAGGGGACTAGCGGGGGGAGAGACCCAGTACTTC	CASRRGLAGGETQYF
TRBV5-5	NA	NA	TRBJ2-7	TGTGCCAGCAGCTTTGGGGGTACGAACGAGCAGTACTTC	CASSFGGTNEQYF
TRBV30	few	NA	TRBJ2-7	TGTGCCTGGAGTGTAGGGGACCGGGCCCACGAGTTCTCCTACGAGCAGTACTTC	CAWSVGDRAHEFSYEQYF
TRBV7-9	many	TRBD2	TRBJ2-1	TGTGCCAGCAGCTCGAGCGGGGGTTCCTACAATGAGCAGTTCTTC	CASSSSGGSYNEQFF
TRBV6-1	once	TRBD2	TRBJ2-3	TGTGCCAGCAGTGAACCTATAGCGGGGACGCAGTATTTT	CASSEPIAGTQYF
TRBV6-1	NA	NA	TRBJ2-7	TGTGCCAGCTGGGACATTTTCTCCTACGAGCAGTACTTC	CASWDIFSYEQYF
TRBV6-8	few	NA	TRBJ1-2	TGTGCCAGCAGTTACGATCAGGGCTTCTATGGCTACACCTTC	CASSYDQGFYGYTF
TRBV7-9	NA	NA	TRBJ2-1	TGTGCCAGCAGCCCAGAGGAGGGCACTAGTAAGCAGTTCTTC	CASSPEEGTSKQFF
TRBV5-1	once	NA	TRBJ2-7	TGCGCCAGCAGCTTGGCGGGCTCAGTCTACGAGCAGTACTTC	CASSLAGSVYEQYF
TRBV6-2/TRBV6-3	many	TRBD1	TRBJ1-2	TGTGCCAGCAATCAAGACGAGACAGGGACCTATGGCTACACCTTC	CASNQDETGTYGYTF
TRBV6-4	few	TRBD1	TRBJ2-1	TGTGCCAGCAGTGACTCTTCCGGGACAGGAAATAATGAGCAGTTCTTC	CASSDSSGTGNNEQFF
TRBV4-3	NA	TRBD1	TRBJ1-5	TGCGCCAGCAGCCAGCCAGGACAGGAGCAAAATCAGCCCCAGCATTTT	CASSQPGQEQNQPQHF
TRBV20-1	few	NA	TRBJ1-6	TGCAGTGCTAGACGGACTGCTAACTCCTATAATTCACCCCTCCACTTT	CSARRTANSYNSPLHF
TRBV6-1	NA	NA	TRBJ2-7	TGTGCCAGCAGTTGGACGGATCAACGCCCCAACTACGAGCAGTACTTC	CASSWTDQRPNYEQYF
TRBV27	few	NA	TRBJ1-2	TGTGCCAGCAGTTTAGGGGGTGCTAACTATGGCTACACCTTC	CASSLGGANYGYTF
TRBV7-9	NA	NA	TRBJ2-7	TGTGCCAGCAGCTCAGGGGTTAGCTCCTACGAGCAGTACTTC	CASSSGVSSYEQYF
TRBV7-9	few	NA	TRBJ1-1	TGTGCCAGCAGCTTAGCCGGCGAAACTGAAGCTTTCTTT	CASSLAGETEAFF
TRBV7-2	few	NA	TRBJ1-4	TGTGCCAGCAAATGGGTACAGCACGATGAAAAACTGTTTTTT	CASKWVQHDEKLFF
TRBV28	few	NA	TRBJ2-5	TGTGCCAGCAGGGGACTCCTCCCGGGGTCAGAGGAGACCCAGTACTTC	CASRGLLPGSEETQYF
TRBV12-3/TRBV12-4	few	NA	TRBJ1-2	TGTGCCAGCAGTCTTAGCACCCCGATTTCTAACTATGGCTACACCTTC	CASSLSTPISNYGYTF
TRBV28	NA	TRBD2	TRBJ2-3	TGTGCCAGCAGTCCCGTGGGAGGGGCGGATACGCAGTATTTT	CASSPVGGADTQYF
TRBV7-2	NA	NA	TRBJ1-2	TGTGCCAGCACCAAAAAGGGGGGGAATGACTATGGCTACACCTTC	CASTKKGGNDYGYTF
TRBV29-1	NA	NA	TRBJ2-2	TGCAGCGTCGACTCGGGACTTAACACCGGGGAGCTGTTTTTT	CSVDSGLNTGELFF
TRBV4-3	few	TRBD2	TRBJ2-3	TGCGCCAGCAGCCAAGATTCTAGCGGGGTAGATACGCAGTATTTT	CASSQDSSGVDTQYF
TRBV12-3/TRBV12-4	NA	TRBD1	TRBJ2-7	TGTGCCAGCAGTGCCCGGGACAGTAAAAGCTCCTACGAGCAGTACTTC	CASSARDSKSSYEQYF
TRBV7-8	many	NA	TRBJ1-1	TGTGCCAGCAGCCCTCCCTGGGAAGCTTTCTTT	CASSPPWEAFF
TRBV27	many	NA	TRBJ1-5	TGTGCCAGCAGTTTAAGGGTCAATCAGCCCCAGCATTTT	CASSLRVNQPQHF
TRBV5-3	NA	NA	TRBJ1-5	TGTGCCAGAAGCTTCTCCGGGAACTGCAATCAGCCCCAGCATTTT	CARSFSGNCNQPQHF
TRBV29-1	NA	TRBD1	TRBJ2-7	TGCAGCGTTAGTGGGACAGAGAGCACCTACGAGCAGTACTTC	CSVSGTESTYEQYF
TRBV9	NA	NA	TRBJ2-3	TGTGCCAGCAGCGTAACCTTAGGGCGGACAGATACGCAGTATTTT	CASSVTLGRTDTQYF
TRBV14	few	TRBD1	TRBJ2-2	TGTGCCAGCAGCCAAGCGACAGGGGGAACCGGGGAGCTGTTTTTT	CASSQATGGTGELFF